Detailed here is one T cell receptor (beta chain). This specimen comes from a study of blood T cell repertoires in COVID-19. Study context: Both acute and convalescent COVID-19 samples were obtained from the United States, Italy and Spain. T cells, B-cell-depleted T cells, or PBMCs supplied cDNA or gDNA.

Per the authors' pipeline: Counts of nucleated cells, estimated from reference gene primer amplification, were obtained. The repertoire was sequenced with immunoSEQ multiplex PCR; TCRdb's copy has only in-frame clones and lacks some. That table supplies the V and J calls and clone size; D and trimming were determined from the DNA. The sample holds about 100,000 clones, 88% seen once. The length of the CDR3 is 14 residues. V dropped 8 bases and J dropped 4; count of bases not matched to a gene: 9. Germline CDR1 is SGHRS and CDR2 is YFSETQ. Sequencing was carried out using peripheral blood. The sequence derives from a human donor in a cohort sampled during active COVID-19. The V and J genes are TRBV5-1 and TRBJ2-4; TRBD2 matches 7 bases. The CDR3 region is CASHPGTIKNIQYF. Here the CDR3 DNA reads TGCGCCAGTCACCCCGGGACTATAAAAAACATTCAGTACTTC.